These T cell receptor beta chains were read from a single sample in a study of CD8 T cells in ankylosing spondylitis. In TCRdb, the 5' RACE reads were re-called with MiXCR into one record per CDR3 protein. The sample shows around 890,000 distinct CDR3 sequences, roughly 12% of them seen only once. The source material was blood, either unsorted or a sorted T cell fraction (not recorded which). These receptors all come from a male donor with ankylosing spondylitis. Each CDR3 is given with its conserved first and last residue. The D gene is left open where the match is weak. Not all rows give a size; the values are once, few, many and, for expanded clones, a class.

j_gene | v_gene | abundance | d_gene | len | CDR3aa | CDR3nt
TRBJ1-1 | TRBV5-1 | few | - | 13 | CASSEETGTEAFF | TGCGCCAGCAGCGAGGAAACGGGCACTGAAGCTTTCTTT
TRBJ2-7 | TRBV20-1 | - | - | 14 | CSASRAVKAYEQYF | TGCAGTGCTAGTCGGGCGGTTAAGGCCTACGAGCAGTACTTC
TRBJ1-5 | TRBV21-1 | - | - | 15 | CASGLWDLSNQPQHF | TGTGCCAGCGGGCTGTGGGACCTTAGCAATCAGCCCCAGCATTTT
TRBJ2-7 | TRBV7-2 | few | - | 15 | CASSLGPQNSYEQYF | TGTGCCAGCAGCTTAGGACCTCAAAACTCCTACGAGCAGTACTTC
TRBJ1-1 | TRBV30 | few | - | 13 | CAWWRPLNTEAFF | TGTGCCTGGTGGAGACCCTTGAACACTGAAGCTTTCTTT
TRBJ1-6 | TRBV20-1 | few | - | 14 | CSARVQDWGSPLHF | TGCAGTGCTAGAGTACAGGATTGGGGCTCACCCCTCCACTTT
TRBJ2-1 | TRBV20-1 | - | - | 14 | CSARPRTLYNEQFF | TGCAGTGCTAGACCCCGGACCCTCTACAATGAGCAGTTCTTC
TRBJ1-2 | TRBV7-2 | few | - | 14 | CASSLSLANYGYTF | TGTGCCAGCAGCTTATCGCTTGCCAACTATGGCTACACCTTC
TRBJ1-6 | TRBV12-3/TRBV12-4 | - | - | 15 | CASSLRESYNSPLHF | TGTGCCAGCTCTCTTCGGGAGTCCTATAATTCACCCCTCCACTTT
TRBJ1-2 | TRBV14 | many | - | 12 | CASSPGPYGYTF | TGTGCCAGCAGCCCGGGTCCCTATGGCTACACCTTC
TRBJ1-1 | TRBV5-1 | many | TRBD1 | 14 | CASRMGQANTEAFF | TGCGCCAGCAGGATGGGACAGGCGAACACTGAAGCTTTCTTT
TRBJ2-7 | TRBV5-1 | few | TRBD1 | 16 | CASSGTGGPREDEQYF | TGCGCCAGCAGCGGGACAGGGGGTCCAAGGGAGGACGAGCAGTACTTC
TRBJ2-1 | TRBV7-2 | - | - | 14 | CASIYLPGYNEQFF | TGTGCCAGCATCTACCTTCCGGGATACAATGAGCAGTTCTTC
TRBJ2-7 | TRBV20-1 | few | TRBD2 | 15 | CSARGLLAGVDEQYF | TGCAGTGCTAGAGGCCTCTTAGCGGGGGTCGACGAGCAGTACTTC
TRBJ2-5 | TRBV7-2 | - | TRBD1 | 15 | CASTLYGTDQETQYF | TGTGCCAGCACTTTATATGGGACAGACCAAGAGACCCAGTACTTC
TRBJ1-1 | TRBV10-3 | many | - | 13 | CAISDTQNTEAFF | TGTGCCATCAGTGACACACAGAACACTGAAGCTTTCTTT
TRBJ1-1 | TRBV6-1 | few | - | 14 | CASGRGGGNTEAFF | TGTGCCAGCGGACGTGGGGGGGGGAACACTGAAGCTTTCTTT